Listed below are T cell receptor beta chains from one sample, sequenced in a study of CD8+ T cells in alopecia areata. Sequencing used immunoSEQ multiplex PCR; TCRdb keeps in-frame clones, though not all of them. This table has 200,000 to 250,000 clones, 50% to 65% appearing once. The source material was CD4+ T cells sorted from blood, sampled at week 0. The origin of the receptors is a human donor with alopecia areata. The CDR3 runs from the conserved cysteine through the conserved F or W. Each record gives: clone size, V gene, J gene, D gene, CDR3 protein. D genes are given only for firm matches. Not every row has a clone size; where given, it reads once, few, many or a size class.

abundance: many; v_gene: TRBV7-2; j_gene: TRBJ1-5; d_gene: .; CDR3aa: CASSYKVGNQPQHF
abundance: once; v_gene: TRBV7-2; j_gene: TRBJ1-5; d_gene: .; CDR3aa: CASSLNRNNQPQHF
abundance: .; v_gene: TRBV6-5; j_gene: TRBJ1-1; d_gene: TRBD1; CDR3aa: CASSTTFGTGLEAFF
abundance: few; v_gene: TRBV15; j_gene: TRBJ1-2; d_gene: TRBD1; CDR3aa: CATSRDRTGDSYTF
abundance: .; v_gene: TRBV4-1; j_gene: TRBJ2-1; d_gene: TRBD2; CDR3aa: CASSRGLAGDGYNEQFF
abundance: .; v_gene: TRBV9; j_gene: TRBJ1-2; d_gene: .; CDR3aa: CASSVGGEHYGYTF
abundance: .; v_gene: TRBV29-1; j_gene: TRBJ2-3; d_gene: .; CDR3aa: CSVVGSTDTQYF
abundance: .; v_gene: TRBV4-1; j_gene: TRBJ2-1; d_gene: .; CDR3aa: CASSQLSGLGNEQFF
abundance: few; v_gene: TRBV5-1; j_gene: TRBJ2-7; d_gene: .; CDR3aa: CASSLGHLSYEQYF
abundance: once; v_gene: TRBV6-1; j_gene: TRBJ1-6; d_gene: .; CDR3aa: CASSEAHSPLHF
abundance: few; v_gene: TRBV5-1; j_gene: TRBJ2-7; d_gene: .; CDR3aa: CASSLDGVGEQYF
abundance: .; v_gene: TRBV18; j_gene: TRBJ1-2; d_gene: TRBD1; CDR3aa: CASSHETGNYGYTF
abundance: .; v_gene: TRBV5-1; j_gene: TRBJ2-2; d_gene: .; CDR3aa: CASSRDTGELFF
abundance: .; v_gene: TRBV4-2; j_gene: TRBJ1-6; d_gene: .; CDR3aa: CASSQDGPQQMSF
abundance: few; v_gene: TRBV6-6; j_gene: TRBJ2-3; d_gene: TRBD2; CDR3aa: CASSSTSGGTDTQYF
abundance: few; v_gene: TRBV5-1; j_gene: TRBJ2-5; d_gene: TRBD2; CDR3aa: CASSLTSGSSAETQYF
abundance: .; v_gene: TRBV2; j_gene: TRBJ2-7; d_gene: .; CDR3aa: CASSERFLYEQYF
abundance: few; v_gene: TRBV11-3; j_gene: TRBJ2-1; d_gene: .; CDR3aa: CASSPAVSRNYNEQFF
abundance: .; v_gene: TRBV5-6; j_gene: TRBJ1-1; d_gene: .; CDR3aa: CASSLVNTEAFF